The 12 T cell receptor beta chains below all came from one sample that was sequenced in a study of molecular identifiers for immune sequencing clone quantification. TCRdb recomputed calls from the PCR reads with MiXCR, one row per CDR3 protein. The data hold roughly 97,000 distinct CDR3 sequences, with 24% observed a single time. The sequencing input was naive CD8+ T cells from blood, with Jurkat cell RNA spiked in. Subset noted: FACS-sorted CD8+CD4-CCR7+CD45RA+ naive T cells. The receptors derive from a human donor in good health. Some libraries in this study had Jurkat cell RNA spiked in.

In the case of this clonotype: A much larger clone lies one base from this, so it may be a read error. This chain links TRBV9 with TRBJ1-1; D possibly corresponds to TRBD1 (5 bases). The CDR3 has 16 amino acids. Per the germline V gene, CDR1 is SGDLS and CDR2 is YYNGEE. DNA for the CDR3: TGTGTCAGCAGCGTAGATGGGACTGGCATGAACACTGAAGCTTTCTTT. Protein sequence: CVSSVDGTGMNTEAFF.

Many counts were recorded for this clonotype. This chain connects TRBV11-2 to TRBJ2-1; D is uncertain. Germline values: CDR1 SGHAT, CDR2 FQNNGV. The CDR3 totals 14 residues. The V gene lost 5 bases and the J gene lost 7 bases, with 15 bases spanning the gap. The CDR3 is CASSRSGHWNEQFF. DNA of the CDR3: TGTGCCAGCAGCCGGAGTGGGCATTGGAATGAGCAGTTCTTC.

The chain combines TRBV20-1 with TRBJ2-7, with D unresolved. Germline values: CDR1 DFQATT, CDR2 SNEGSKA (reference sequence). V lost 4 bases to trimming and J lost 2 bases, with 12 bases between them. CDR3 length: 13 amino acids. The CDR3 nucleotides read TGCAGTGCTACTTTTAGTCAGGCCTACGAGCAGTACTTC. The encoded protein is CSATFSQAYEQYF.

This clonotype was seen a single time. Given a much more abundant clone one base away, this may be a read error. The chain joins TRBV6-2 or TRBV6-3 to TRBJ2-3, with 9 positions matching TRBD1. The CDR3 totals 16 residues. Germline values: CDR1 MNHEY, CDR2 SVGEGT. This CDR3 is CARSPGTGISTDTQYF. CDR3 bases: TGTGCCCGCAGCCCCGGGACAGGGATTAGCACAGATACGCAGTATTTT.

Ten or more counts support this clonotype. This chain connects TRBV29-1 to TRBJ2-7, with TRBD2 matching 7 bases. Germline CDR1 SQVTM, CDR2 ANQGSEA. The CDR3 length is 13 residues. The trim removed 6 bases at V and 0 bases at J, leaving 5 bases unmatched. The CDR3 reads CSVNSGASYEQYF. The CDR3 nucleotides are TGCAGCGTCAACAGCGGGGCCTCCTACGAGCAGTACTTC.

This clonotype appeared many times. The chain uses TRBV4-2 and TRBJ2-3, with no clear D. In germline, CDR1 is LGHNA, CDR2 YNFKEQ. Trimming stripped 3 bases from V and 0 bases from J, with 13 bases between. The CDR3 loop spans 16 amino acids. The CDR3 nucleotides are TGTGCCAGCAGCCAGGTACCGCGAGGTAGCACAGATACGCAGTATTTT. This gives the protein CASSQVPRGSTDTQYF.

The chain uses TRBV20-1 and TRBJ2-7; 16 bases are shared with TRBD2. Trimming removed 4 bases from V and 0 bases from J; junction bases left unmatched: 9. CDR1 and CDR2 from the germline V gene are DFQATT and SNEGSKA (reference sequence). The CDR3 spans 18 residues. CDR3 DNA: TGCAGTGCTAAACCGCCGGGACTAGCGGGGGGGGCCTCCTACGAGCAGTACTTC. Encoded protein: CSAKPPGLAGGASYEQYF.

This clonotype was found many times. This chain connects TRBV7-3 to TRBJ2-6, with D perhaps TRBD2 (6 bases). V lost 6 bases to trimming and J lost 0 bases, with 15 bases between them. Per germline, CDR1 SGHTA and CDR2 FQGTGA. The CDR3 consists of 17 residues. Here the CDR3 DNA reads TGTGCCAGCAGGACCGGGACTCCCTCCTCTGGGGCCAACGTCCTGACTTTC. Translated: CASRTGTPSSGANVLTF.

The J gene is TRBJ2-3, the V gene TRBV11-2; unclear D gene. This CDR3 contains 13 residues. Trimming stripped 2 bases from V and 6 bases from J, with 9 bases between. The germline CDR1 and CDR2 sequences are SGHAT and FQNNGV. The CDR3 nucleotides are TGTGCCAGCAGCTTACGGGCCGGGGATACGCAGTATTTT. It yields the protein CASSLRAGDTQYF.

The rearrangement uses TRBV7-9 and TRBJ1-4; D is undetermined. V lost 2 bases and J 4 bases, leaving 8 bases between the germline ends. The CDR3 is 14 amino acids. Germline lookup yields CDR1 SEHNR and CDR2 FQNEAQ (reference sequence). Here the CDR3 DNA reads TGTGCCAGCAGCTTAACGCTAGATAATGAAAAACTGTTTTTT. It specifies CASSLTLDNEKLFF.

This clonotype occurred many times. The chain employs TRBV11-2 and TRBJ2-7; D is undetermined. V gave up 0 bases and J gave up 1 base, with 13 bases separating them. Germline values: CDR1 SGHAT, CDR2 FQNNGV. This CDR3 comprises 16 residues. CDR3: CASSLDTRPESYEQYF. CDR3 sequence (DNA): TGTGCCAGCAGCTTAGATACCCGGCCCGAGTCCTACGAGCAGTACTTC.

This clonotype was counted between two and nine times. This chain connects TRBV5-8 to TRBJ2-7, with 8 bases fitting TRBD2. The CDR3 runs 14 residues. Germline CDR1 and CDR2: SGHTS and YDEGEE. The V gene end was trimmed by 7 bases and the J gene end by 0 bases; junction bases not matched to a gene: 6. The CDR3 reads CASHETSVSYEQYF. The CDR3, as DNA: TGTGCCAGCCATGAGACTAGCGTCTCCTACGAGCAGTACTTC.